The next 30 T cell receptor beta chains were all read from a single sample in a study of cytomegalovirus exposure and HLA in healthy donors. PCR primers comprised 60 Vbeta and 13 Jbeta primers. TCRdb keeps only in-frame clones here, not all; method: immunoSEQ multiplex PCR. The sample holds more than 150,000 clones, approximately 80% seen once. Sample: PBMCs. The receptors stem from a girl between 2 and 10 years old in good health and CMV-seropositive.

The chain recombines TRBV27 with TRBJ2-7, with 10 bases fitting TRBD2. Germline trimming cut 5 bases from V and 3 bases from J; bases unmatched to any gene: 7. Germline CDR1 MNHEY, CDR2 SMNVEV (reference sequence). This CDR3 is built from 15 residues. CDR3 amino acids: CASSLGLAGVYEQYF. Written as DNA, the CDR3 is TGTGCCAGCAGTCTTGGGCTAGCGGGAGTCTACGAGCAGTACTTC.

CDR3 residues: CASSRLGSGSLTDTQYF. CDR3 nucleotides: TGTGCCAGCAGTCGTTTAGGTTCCGGGAGCCTGACAGATACGCAGTATTTT. V gene TRBV27 combines with J gene TRBJ2-3, with D perhaps matching TRBD2 (6 bases). The CDR3 runs to 17 residues. The V end lost 5 bases, the J end lost 3 bases, and 21 bases lay between the germline ends. Germline V CDR1 and CDR2: MNHEY, SMNVEV (reference sequence).

J is TRBJ1-5 and V is TRBV30; D is uncertain. V lost 5 bases and J 2 bases, leaving 10 bases between the germline ends. From germline, CDR1 is GTSNPN and CDR2 SVGIG (reference sequence). This CDR3 region has 13 residues. The CDR3, as DNA: TGTGCCTGGTCACTGCGAGGCAATCAGCCCCAGCATTTT. Translation gives CAWSLRGNQPQHF. Full variable domain (missing parts from reference TRBV30 and TRBJ1-5): SQTIHQWPATLVQPVGSPLSLECTVEGTSNPNLYWYRQAAGRGLQLLFYSVGIGQISSEVPQNLSASRPQDRQFILSSKKLLLSDSGFYLCAWSLRGNQPQHFGDGTRLSIL.

V usage is TRBV13 and J usage is TRBJ2-1, with D maybe TRBD1 (7 bases). Trimming pared 2 bases from V and 9 bases from J, leaving 14 bases between. CDR1 and CDR2 (germline): PRHDT, FYEKMQ (reference sequence). The CDR3 has 14 residues. In DNA form, the CDR3 reads TGTGCCAGCAGCTTAAGGATCCAGGGGGGTGAGCAGTTCTTC. Translating gives CASSLRIQGGEQFF.

The chain has TRBV6-1 and TRBJ2-3; 10 bases are shared with TRBD2. V lost 2 bases to trimming and J lost 2 bases; unmatched junction nucleotides: 4. CDR3 length equals 16 residues. In germline, CDR1 is MNHNS, CDR2 SASEGT. The CDR3: CASSEKLAGHTDTQYF. The CDR3 coding sequence is TGTGCCAGCAGTGAAAAACTAGCGGGGCACACAGATACGCAGTATTTT.

The chain employs TRBV10-3 and TRBJ1-5, with D perhaps matching TRBD1 (5 bases). Germline V CDR1 and CDR2: ENHRY, SYGVKD. This CDR3 has 13 amino acids. With 9 bases removed from V and 0 bases from J, the gap between germline ends came to 9 bases. Here the CDR3 reads CAMSTDSNQPQHF. The CDR3 region has the DNA TGTGCCATGTCGACAGATAGCAATCAGCCCCAGCATTTT.

This clone is a singleton in its sample. The V call is TRBV9, the J call TRBJ2-5, with D possibly being TRBD1 (5 bases). The CDR3 extends over 14 amino acids. From germline, CDR1 is SGDLS and CDR2 YYNGEE. V lost 4 bases and J lost 4, with 14 bases in between. CDR3 residues: CASSFGPQGETQYF. CDR3 DNA: TGTGCCAGCAGCTTTGGACCCCAGGGAGAGACCCAGTACTTC.

The V and J genes are TRBV7-2 and TRBJ2-5, with TRBD1 matching 7 bases. From germline, CDR1 is SGHTA and CDR2 FQGNSA. The CDR3 consists of 15 residues. V lost 5 bases to trimming and J lost 5 bases; unmatched junction nucleotides: 11. CDR3 amino acids: CASSLTGFNQETQYF. In DNA, the CDR3 is TGTGCCAGCAGCCTGACAGGGTTTAATCAGGAGACCCAGTACTTC.

The J gene is TRBJ1-5, the V gene TRBV19, with 10 positions matching TRBD1. The V gene's germline CDR1 is LNHDA and CDR2 SQIVND (reference sequence). Trimming took 5 bases from V and 4 from J; bases not matched to a gene: 14. CDR3 length: 18 amino acids. CDR3 in amino acids: CASSPNWWDRGQNQPQHF. The CDR3 DNA is TGTGCCAGTAGTCCGAATTGGTGGGACAGGGGCCAAAATCAGCCCCAGCATTTT.

This chain uses TRBV19 with TRBJ2-2; 7 nucleotides align to TRBD2. CDR1 is LNHDA and CDR2 is SQIVND in the germline V gene (reference sequence). The trim removed 3 bases at V and 6 bases at J, leaving 4 bases unmatched. The CDR3 sequence is 14 residues long. The CDR3 sequence: CASSILTSAGELFF. CDR3 bases: TGTGCCAGTAGTATTCTTACTAGCGCCGGGGAGCTGTTTTTT.

V usage is TRBV7-3 and J usage is TRBJ2-5; D perhaps matches TRBD2 (5 bases). The J call may not be correct, given that the DNA end is closer to TRBJ2-7. Germline V gene sequence: CDR1 SGHTA, CDR2 FQGTGA. This CDR3 region has 15 residues. CDR3 in amino acids: CASSLTRAAPYEQYF. The CDR3 DNA reads TGTGCCAGCAGCTTAACGAGGGCGGCTCCCTACGAGCAGTACTTC.

CDR3 sequence reads: CASSGTSGRWETQYF. CDR3 DNA: TGCGCCAGCAGTGGGACTAGCGGGAGGTGGGAGACCCAGTACTTC. J is TRBJ2-5 and V is TRBV10-2, with 14 bases matching TRBD2. The V gene's germline CDR1 is WSHSY and CDR2 SAAADI. This CDR3 has 15 amino acids. The junction had 3 bases not matched to a gene; V was cut back by 4 bases and J by 5 bases.

The chain employs TRBV5-6 and TRBJ2-5, with TRBD1 as a possible D gene (5 bases). Germline V gene sequence: CDR1 SGHDT, CDR2 YYEEEE. The CDR3 sequence is 15 residues long. V shed 2 bases and J shed 4 bases, with 15 bases lying between them. CDR3 sequence reads: CASSLGQGFGETQYF. DNA of the CDR3: TGTGCCAGCAGCTTAGGGCAGGGTTTCGGAGAGACCCAGTACTTC.

This chain connects TRBV6-1 to TRBJ1-2; D gene ambiguous. The CDR3 has 12 residues. V lost 7 bases and J 3 bases, leaving 9 bases between the germline ends. Germline values: CDR1 MNHNS, CDR2 SASEGT. DNA of the CDR3: TGTGCCAGCAATTTGGGCCACTATGGCTACACCTTC. Its protein product is CASNLGHYGYTF.

This clone appeared once. The chain combines TRBV5-1 with TRBJ1-1; D is uncertain. V was shortened by 0 bases and J by 2 bases, with 14 bases between the two germline ends. There are 16 residues in the CDR3. The germline V gene encodes CDR1 SGHRS and CDR2 YFSETQ. DNA of the CDR3: TGCGCCAGCAGCTTGGTTCCCACAGCTCCTAACACTGAAGCTTTCTTT. As protein: CASSLVPTAPNTEAFF.

The rearrangement joins TRBV28 to TRBJ1-3; TRBD1 matches 7 bases. CDR3 length: 17 amino acids. V trimming: 5 bases; J trimming: 0 bases; junction bases outside the gene matches: 10. Germline-derived CDR1 and CDR2 are MDHEN and SYDVKM. The CDR3 spells CASSVTWGTVSGNTIYF. The CDR3 nucleotides read TGTGCCAGCAGTGTAACTTGGGGGACAGTCTCTGGAAACACCATATATTTT.

The gene calls are TRBV5-1 and TRBJ2-3, with unresolved D. The CDR3 is 13 amino acids. The germline CDR1 and CDR2 sequences are SGHRS and YFSETQ. The V end was cut by 4 bases, the J end by 3 bases, with 9 bases between. In DNA form, the CDR3 reads TGCGCCAGCAGCAGCCTAATGACAGATACGCAGTATTTT. As protein: CASSSLMTDTQYF.

This sequence joins TRBV18 and TRBJ2-1; 7 nucleotides match TRBD2. The CDR3 sequence is 12 residues long. The germline V gene encodes CDR1 KGHSH and CDR2 LQKENI. With V trimmed by 3 bases and J by 8 bases, 1 base remained unmatched. CDR3 in DNA: TGTGCCAGCTCACCGACTAGCCATGAGCAGTTCTTC. Protein: CASSPTSHEQFF.

This clone was seen only a few times. The chain has TRBV2 and TRBJ2-7; weak D call: TRBD2 (6 bases). Trimming left V 8 bases short and J 0 bases short, with 14 bases between. The CDR3 runs 14 residues. Germline V lookup: CDR1 SNHLY, CDR2 FYNNEI. The CDR3 bases are TGTGCCAGCCACGAGGGCGGGATCTCCTACGAGCAGTACTTC. Its translation: CASHEGGISYEQYF.

This chain's CDR3 is CASSPLTGRIYEQYF. In nucleotides, the CDR3 is TGTGCCAGCAGCCCACTGACAGGGCGTATCTACGAGCAGTACTTC. V and J are TRBV7-6 and TRBJ2-7, with TRBD1 identical over 7 bases. CDR1 and CDR2 (germline): SGHVS, FNYEAQ. This CDR3 is built from 15 residues. The ends lost 5 bases at V and 3 bases at J; junction bases unmatched: 10.

The V gene is TRBV4-1, the J gene TRBJ2-1; tentatively, D is TRBD1 (6 bases). V lost 0 bases, J lost 3 bases, and 6 bases lay in between. This CDR3 has 14 amino acids. Germline-derived CDR1 and CDR2 are MGHRA and YSYEKL. The CDR3 DNA sequence: TGCGCCAGCAGCCAAGAGACAGGCTACAATGAGCAGTTCTTC. Translation gives CASSQETGYNEQFF.

This rearrangement joins TRBV5-4 to TRBJ2-7, with D tentatively TRBD1 (6 bases). The V gene lost 1 base and the J gene lost 2 bases, with 19 bases spanning the gap. The CDR3 sequence is 17 residues long. The germline V gene has CDR1 SGHNT and CDR2 YYREEE (reference sequence). CDR3 DNA: TGTGCCAGCAGCTTGACTCCACGGACAGAATATCCCTACGAGCAGTACTTC. It codes for CASSLTPRTEYPYEQYF.

The rearrangement joins TRBV4-1 to TRBJ1-6; no reliable D call. This CDR3 has 17 amino acids. V was shortened by 1 base and J by 0 bases, with 10 bases between the two germline ends. Germline lookup yields CDR1 MGHRA and CDR2 YSYEKL. CDR3 DNA: TGCGCCAGCAGCCAAGCCCCTTCAGGCTCCTATAATTCACCCCTCCACTTT. Its protein product is CASSQAPSGSYNSPLHF.

The chain uses TRBV27 and TRBJ1-4; TRBD1 is a possible D gene (5 bases). Trimming cost V 1 base and J 8 bases, with 8 bases left between them. The CDR3 totals 13 residues. Germline-derived CDR1 and CDR2 are MNHEY and SMNVEV (reference sequence). In DNA, the CDR3 is TGTGCCAGCAGTTTATTTGGGGGGGAAAAACTGTTTTTT. Protein sequence: CASSLFGGEKLFF.

The genes are TRBV28 and TRBJ1-1; 8 bases match TRBD1. Germline V lookup: CDR1 MDHEN, CDR2 SYDVKM. CDR3 length equals 12 residues. V was pared by 2 bases and J by 10 bases, with 3 bases of the junction left unmatched. For the CDR3, the DNA is TGTGCCAGCAGTTTAGTGCAGGGGGCAGCTTTCTTT. Translated: CASSLVQGAAFF.

V gene TRBV13 combines with J gene TRBJ2-5; perhaps TRBD2 as D (5 bases). This CDR3 spans 15 amino acids. The V end lost 4 bases, the J end lost 2 bases, and 14 bases lay between the germline ends. CDR1 and CDR2 from the germline V gene are PRHDT and FYEKMQ (reference sequence). The CDR3 nucleotides read TGTGCCAGCAGCTCCCCTCGGGGAGCTCAAGAGACCCAGTACTTC. Translated, it gives CASSSPRGAQETQYF.

The chain links TRBV19 to TRBJ1-1, with 9 nucleotides matching TRBD1. Germline CDR1 reads LNHDA; CDR2 reads SQIVND (reference sequence). There are 15 residues in the CDR3. V was pared by 10 bases and J by 7 bases, with 16 bases of the junction left unmatched. The CDR3 DNA reads TGTGCCACAACGACCGGGACAGGGTTTATCAATGAAGCTTTCTTT. As protein: CATTTGTGFINEAFF. Supplemented by reference TRBV19 and TRBJ1-1, the full variable domain reads DGGITQSPKYLFRKEGQNVTLSCEQNLNHDAMYWYRQDPGQGLRLIYYSQIVNDFQKGDIAEGYSVSREKKESFPLTVTSAQKNPTAFYLCATTTGTGFINEAFFGQGTRLTVV.

This clone showed up just once. The chain recombines TRBV5-1 with TRBJ1-1; the D gene is possibly TRBD1 (6 bases). Germline CDR1 SGHRS, CDR2 YFSETQ. V lost 3 bases, J lost 1 base, and 13 bases lay in between. This CDR3 is 15 amino acids long. The chain's CDR3 is CASSSTGVGNTEAFF. In nucleotides, the CDR3 is TGCGCCAGCAGCTCGACAGGAGTAGGGAACACTGAAGCTTTCTTT.

The V and J genes are TRBV2 and TRBJ1-3; TRBD1 matches 7 bases. The CDR3 runs to 13 residues. The ends lost 6 bases at V and 4 bases at J; junction bases unmatched: 3. Germline-derived CDR1 and CDR2 are SNHLY and FYNNEI. The CDR3 DNA reads as TGTGCCAGCAGCAGGGGGGTGGGAAACACCATATATTTT. Protein sequence: CASSRGVGNTIYF.

The chain combines TRBV7-6 with TRBJ2-7; D gene unclear. Germline CDR1 reads SGHVS; CDR2 reads FNYEAQ. The CDR3 length is 16 residues. Trimming cost V 5 bases and J 0 bases, with 17 bases left between them. CDR3 sequence reads: CASSPPTTRSSYEQYF. The CDR3 bases are TGTGCCAGCAGCCCCCCGACGACGAGGAGCTCCTACGAGCAGTACTTC.